This T cell receptor beta chain is from a study of Graves' ophthalmopathy and Graves' hyperthyroidism. On this clonotype itself: Relative to the germline gene, one junction end is altered; a read error may explain this.

RNA transcripts were the template, and TCR beta CDR3 regions were amplified from them. Second-round multiplex PCR followed a first-round RT-PCR using HTBI primers. From the multiplex PCR reads, TCRdb called clonotypes with MiXCR, one entry per CDR3 protein. This table holds 300,000 to 400,000 distinct CDR3 sequences, about 18% found once. Uncontrolled infections, pregnancy, lactation or other autoimmune diseases led to patient exclusion. Germline CDR1 and CDR2: KGHSH and LQKENI. The CDR3 has 14 residues. V gene TRBV18 combines with J gene TRBJ2-2; D is unresolved. Sequenced sample: peripheral blood. The source of this sequence is an adult woman with stable Graves' hyperthyroidism. This chain's CDR3 is CVSSLAPSTGELFF. In nucleotides, the CDR3 is TGTGTCAGCTCATTGGCCCCGAGCACCGGGGAGCTGTTTTTT. The entire variable domain, with the rest obtained from reference TRBV18 and TRBJ2-2, is as follows: NAGVMQNPRHLVRRRGQEARLRCSPMKGHSHVYWYRQLPEEGLKFMVYLQKENIIDESGMPKERFSAEFPKEGPSILRIQQVVRGDSAAYFCVSSLAPSTGELFFGEGSRLTVL.